This T cell receptor beta chain was profiled in a study of blood T cell repertoires in COVID-19. Study background: There were acute and convalescent COVID-19 samples, and they came from the United States, Italy and Spain. PBMCs, B-cell-depleted T cells, or T cells were the source of the cDNA or gDNA that made up the material.

This clone was detected a few times. This CDR3 is built from 18 residues. CDR1 and CDR2 (germline): LGHNA, YNFKEQ. V was shortened by 0 bases and J by 4 bases, with 19 bases between the two germline ends. In the study's own analysis: Amplification with reference gene primers provided the estimates of nucleated cell counts. The data were produced by immunoSEQ multiplex PCR, yet TCRdb's version contains in-frame clones alone and is incomplete. D and trimming were read from the DNA, whereas the V and J calls and clone size are those reported in that table. The sample records roughly 130,000 clones, 70% to 80% being singletons.

The clonotype originates from a man between 60 and 70 years old with acute or convalescent COVID-19. The sample was peripheral blood. This rearrangement joins TRBV4-2 to TRBJ2-1; possible D gene TRBD2, 6 bases. CDR3 in amino acids: CASSQEGSGLAVYNEQFF. CDR3 coding DNA: TGTGCCAGCAGCCAAGAGGGTAGTGGATTAGCGGTGTACAATGAGCAGTTCTTC.